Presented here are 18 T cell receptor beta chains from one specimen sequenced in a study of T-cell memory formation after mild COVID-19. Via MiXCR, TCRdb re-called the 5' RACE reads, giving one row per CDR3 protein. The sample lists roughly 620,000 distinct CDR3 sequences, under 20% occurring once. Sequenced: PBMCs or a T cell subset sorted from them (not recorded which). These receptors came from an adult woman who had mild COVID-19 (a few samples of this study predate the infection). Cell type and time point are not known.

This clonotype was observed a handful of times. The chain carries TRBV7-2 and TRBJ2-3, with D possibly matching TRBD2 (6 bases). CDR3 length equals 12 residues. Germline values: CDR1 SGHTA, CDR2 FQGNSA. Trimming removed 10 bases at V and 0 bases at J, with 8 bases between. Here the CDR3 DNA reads TGTGCCACGGGACTGAGCACAGATACGCAGTATTTT. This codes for CATGLSTDTQYF.

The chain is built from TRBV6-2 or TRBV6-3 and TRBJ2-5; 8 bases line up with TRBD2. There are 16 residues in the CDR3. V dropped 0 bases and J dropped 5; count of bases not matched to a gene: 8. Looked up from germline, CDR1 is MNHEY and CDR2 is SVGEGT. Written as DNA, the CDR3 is TGTGCCAGCAGTTACTCGCTCTCGGGAGGGAGGGAGACCCAGTACTTC. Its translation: CASSYSLSGGRETQYF.

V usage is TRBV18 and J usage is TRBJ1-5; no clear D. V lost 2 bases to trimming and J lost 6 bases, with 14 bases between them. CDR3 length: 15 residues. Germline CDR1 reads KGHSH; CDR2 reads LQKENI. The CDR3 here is CASSPASLIGQPQHF. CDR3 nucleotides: TGTGCCAGCTCACCAGCCAGCCTGATCGGTCAGCCCCAGCATTTT.

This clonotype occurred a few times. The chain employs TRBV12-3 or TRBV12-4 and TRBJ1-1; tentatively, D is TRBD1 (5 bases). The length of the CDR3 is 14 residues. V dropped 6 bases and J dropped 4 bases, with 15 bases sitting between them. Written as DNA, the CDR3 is TGTGCCAGCAGACCCGGCGGGGCTACCACTGAAGCTTTCTTT. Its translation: CASRPGGATTEAFF.

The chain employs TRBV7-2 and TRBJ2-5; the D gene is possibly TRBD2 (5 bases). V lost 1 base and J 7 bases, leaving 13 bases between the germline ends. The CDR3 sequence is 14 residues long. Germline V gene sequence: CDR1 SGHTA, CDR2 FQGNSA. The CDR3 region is CASSLGPGSGTQYF. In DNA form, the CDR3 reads TGTGCCAGCAGCTTAGGGCCCGGCAGCGGGACCCAGTACTTC.

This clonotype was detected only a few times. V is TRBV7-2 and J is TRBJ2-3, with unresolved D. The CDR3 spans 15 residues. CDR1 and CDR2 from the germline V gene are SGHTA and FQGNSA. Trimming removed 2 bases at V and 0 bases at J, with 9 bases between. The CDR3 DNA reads TGTGCCAGCAGCTTAACAACCCCCAGCACAGATACGCAGTATTTT. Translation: CASSLTTPSTDTQYF.

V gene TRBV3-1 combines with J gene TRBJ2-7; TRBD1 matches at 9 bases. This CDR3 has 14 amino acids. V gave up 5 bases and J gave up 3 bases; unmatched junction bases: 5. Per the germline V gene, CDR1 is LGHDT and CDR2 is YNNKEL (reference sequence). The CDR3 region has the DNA TGTGCCAGCAGCGCCCGGGACAGGGACTACGAGCAGTACTTC. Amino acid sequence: CASSARDRDYEQYF.

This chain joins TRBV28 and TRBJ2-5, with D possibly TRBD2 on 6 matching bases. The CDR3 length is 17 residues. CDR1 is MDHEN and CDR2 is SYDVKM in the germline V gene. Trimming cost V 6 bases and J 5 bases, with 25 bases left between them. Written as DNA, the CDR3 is TGTGCCAGCAGCTCCCCTGTCCAGGGAGGTATTGGGGAGACCCAGTACTTC. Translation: CASSSPVQGGIGETQYF.

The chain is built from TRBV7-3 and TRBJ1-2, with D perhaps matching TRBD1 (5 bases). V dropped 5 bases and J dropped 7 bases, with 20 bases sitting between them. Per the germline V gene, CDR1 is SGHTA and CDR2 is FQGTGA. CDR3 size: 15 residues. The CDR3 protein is CASSRKGGRDFGYTF. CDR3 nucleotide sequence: TGTGCCAGCAGCCGTAAGGGAGGCAGGGATTTTGGCTACACCTTC.

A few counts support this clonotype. The CDR3 loop is CASSLNRDSYGYTF. The DNA for the CDR3 is TGTGCCAGCAGCCTGAACCGGGACAGCTATGGCTACACCTTC. The chain uses TRBV3-1 and TRBJ1-2, with TRBD1 matching over 7 bases. V shed 4 bases, J shed 4 bases, and the junction held 6 bases outside the gene matches. Germline CDR1 and CDR2: LGHDT and YNNKEL (reference sequence). This CDR3 spans 14 amino acids.

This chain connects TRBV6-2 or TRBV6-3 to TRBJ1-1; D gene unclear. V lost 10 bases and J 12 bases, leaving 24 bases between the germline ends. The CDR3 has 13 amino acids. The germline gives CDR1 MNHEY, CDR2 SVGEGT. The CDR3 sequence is CAISPSGQSSTFF. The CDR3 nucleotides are TGTGCCATCTCTCCTTCAGGTCAGAGTTCTACTTTCTTT.

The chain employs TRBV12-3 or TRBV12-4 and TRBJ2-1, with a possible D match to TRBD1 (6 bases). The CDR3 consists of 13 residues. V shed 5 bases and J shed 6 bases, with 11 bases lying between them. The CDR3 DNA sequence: TGTGCCAGCAGTCGTGGACAGTCCAATGAGCAGTTCTTC. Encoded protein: CASSRGQSNEQFF.

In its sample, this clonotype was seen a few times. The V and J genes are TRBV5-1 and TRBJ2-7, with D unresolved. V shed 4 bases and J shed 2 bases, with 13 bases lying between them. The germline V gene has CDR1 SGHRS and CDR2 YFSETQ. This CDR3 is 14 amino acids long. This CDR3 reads CASSGTVDAYEQYF. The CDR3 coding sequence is TGCGCCAGCAGCGGAACAGTCGATGCCTACGAGCAGTACTTC. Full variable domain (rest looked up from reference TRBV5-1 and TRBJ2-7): KAGVTQTPRYLIKTRGQQVTLSCSPISGHRSVSWYQQTPGQGLQFLFEYFSETQRNKGNFPGRFSGRQFSNSRSEMNVSTLELGDSALYLCASSGTVDAYEQYFGPGTRLTVT.

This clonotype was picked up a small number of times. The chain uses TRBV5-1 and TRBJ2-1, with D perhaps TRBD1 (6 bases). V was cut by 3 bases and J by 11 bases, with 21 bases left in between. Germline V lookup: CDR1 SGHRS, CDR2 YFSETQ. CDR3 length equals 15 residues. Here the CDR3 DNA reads TGCGCCAGCAGCTCTGAGCCCGGGTCCAGGGACAAGCAGTTCTTC. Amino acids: CASSSEPGSRDKQFF.

CDR3 residues: CASSFGTDSRRYF. The DNA for the CDR3 is TGTGCCAGCAGTTTCGGGACAGATTCTCGGCGGTACTTC. The gene calls are TRBV12-3 or TRBV12-4 and TRBJ2-7; 7 bases are shared with TRBD1. V lost 3 bases to trimming and J lost 12 bases; unmatched junction nucleotides: 11. The CDR3 runs to 13 residues.

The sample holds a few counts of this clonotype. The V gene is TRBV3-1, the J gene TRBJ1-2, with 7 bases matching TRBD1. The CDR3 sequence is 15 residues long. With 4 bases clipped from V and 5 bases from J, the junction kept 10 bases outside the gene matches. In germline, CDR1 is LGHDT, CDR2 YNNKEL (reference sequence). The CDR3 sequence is CASSRWDRDHYGYTF. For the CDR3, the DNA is TGTGCCAGCAGCCGATGGGACAGAGATCATTATGGCTACACCTTC.

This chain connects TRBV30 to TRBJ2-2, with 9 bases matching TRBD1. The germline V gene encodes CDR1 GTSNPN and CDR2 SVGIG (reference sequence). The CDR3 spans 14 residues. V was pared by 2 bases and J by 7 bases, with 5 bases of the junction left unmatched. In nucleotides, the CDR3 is TGTGCCTGGAGTACAGGGGGCCTAGGCGGGGAGCTGTTTTTT. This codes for CAWSTGGLGGELFF. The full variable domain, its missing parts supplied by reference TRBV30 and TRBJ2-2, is SQTIHQWPATLVQPVGSPLSLECTVEGTSNPNLYWYRQAAGRGLQLLFYSVGIGQISSEVPQNLSASRPQDRQFILSSKKLLLSDSGFYLCAWSTGGLGGELFFGEGSRLTVL.

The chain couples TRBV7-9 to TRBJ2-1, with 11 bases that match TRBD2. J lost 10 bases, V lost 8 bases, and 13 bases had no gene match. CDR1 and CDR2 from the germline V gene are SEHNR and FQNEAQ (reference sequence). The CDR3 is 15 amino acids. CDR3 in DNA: TGTGCCAGCCCCGGGCAAACCGGGACTAGCGGAGAGCAGTTCTTC. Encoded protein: CASPGQTGTSGEQFF.